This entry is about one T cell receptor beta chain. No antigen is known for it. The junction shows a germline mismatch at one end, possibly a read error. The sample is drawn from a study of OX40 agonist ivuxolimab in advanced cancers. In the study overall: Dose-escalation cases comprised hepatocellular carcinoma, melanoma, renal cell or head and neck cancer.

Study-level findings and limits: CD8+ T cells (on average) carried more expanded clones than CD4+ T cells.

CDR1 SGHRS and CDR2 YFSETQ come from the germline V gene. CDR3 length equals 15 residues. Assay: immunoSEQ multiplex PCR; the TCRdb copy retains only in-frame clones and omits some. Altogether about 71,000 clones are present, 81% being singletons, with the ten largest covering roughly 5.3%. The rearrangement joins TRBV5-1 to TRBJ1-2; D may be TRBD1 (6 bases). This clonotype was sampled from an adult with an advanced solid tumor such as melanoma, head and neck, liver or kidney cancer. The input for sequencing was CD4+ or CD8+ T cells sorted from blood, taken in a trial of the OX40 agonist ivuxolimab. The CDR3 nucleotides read TGCGCCAGCAGCTTTACGGGGGCTAATAACCATGGCTACACCTTC. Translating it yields CASSFTGANNHGYTF. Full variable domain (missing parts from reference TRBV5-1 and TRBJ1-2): KAGVTQTPRYLIKTRGQQVTLSCSPISGHRSVSWYQQTPGQGLQFLFEYFSETQRNKGNFPGRFSGRQFSNSRSEMNVSTLELGDSALYLCASSFTGANNHGYTFGSGTRLTVV.